These 14 T cell receptor beta chains share one sample of origin, sequenced in a study of cytomegalovirus exposure and HLA in healthy donors. The PCR used 60 Vbeta and 13 Jbeta primers. Sequencing used immunoSEQ multiplex PCR; TCRdb keeps in-frame clones, though not all of them. The profile shows under 150,000 clones, around 83% of them singletons. The sequenced sample consisted of PBMCs. The receptors shown here come from a girl aged 2 to 9 in good health and CMV-seronegative.

The CDR3 loop is CASSDTGERDEQFF. The CDR3 DNA follows: TGTGCCAGCAGCGATACAGGGGAGCGCGATGAGCAGTTCTTC. This rearrangement joins TRBV9 to TRBJ2-1, with TRBD1 matching 7 bases. In germline, CDR1 is SGDLS, CDR2 YYNGEE. The J segment lost 8 bases and the V segment lost 3 bases, leaving 8 bases of the junction unmatched. The CDR3 contains 14 residues.

In DNA, the CDR3 is TGTGCCAGCAGTGAACCCAAGCGGCAAGGCTACGAGCAGTACTTC. It is translated as CASSEPKRQGYEQYF. The chain combines TRBV6-1 with TRBJ2-7, with D tentatively TRBD2 (5 bases). There are 15 residues in the CDR3. Germline CDR1 reads MNHNS; CDR2 reads SASEGT. V was trimmed by 2 bases and J by 3 bases, leaving 14 bases between them.

The chain carries TRBV11-2 and TRBJ1-5; 7 bases fit TRBD1. The CDR3 consists of 17 residues. J was trimmed by 0 bases and V by 0 bases; bases with no gene match: 5. Germline lookup yields CDR1 SGHAT and CDR2 FQNNGV. The CDR3 DNA sequence: TGTGCCAGCAGCTTAGATCAGGGGGTGTATAGCAATCAGCCCCAGCATTTT. Amino acids: CASSLDQGVYSNQPQHF.

J is TRBJ2-3 and V is TRBV9; tentatively, D is TRBD2 (7 bases). Trimming left V 6 bases short and J 4 bases short, with 24 bases between. The CDR3 is made up of 17 amino acids. Germline CDR1 SGDLS, CDR2 YYNGEE. CDR3 nucleotide sequence: TGTGCCAGCACGGAGGGGGGGTTGCCCCGAGGAGCAGATACGCAGTATTTT. This sequence encodes CASTEGGLPRGADTQYF.

The rearrangement links TRBV7-2 to TRBJ2-5, with 11 bases lining up with TRBD1. Matching the DNA end better, TRBJ2-7 makes the J call doubtful. This CDR3 comprises 16 residues. Germline CDR1 and CDR2: SGHTA and FQGNSA. This chain's CDR3 is CASSFLGQGASYEQYF. In DNA, the CDR3 is TGTGCCAGCAGCTTCCTAGGACAGGGGGCTTCGTACGAGCAGTACTTC.

The chain employs TRBV9 and TRBJ1-2, with D uncertain. The germline V gene encodes CDR1 SGDLS and CDR2 YYNGEE. Trimming removed 5 bases at V and 1 base at J, with 9 bases between. This CDR3 spans 13 amino acids. The chain's CDR3 is CASSTGNNYGYTF. CDR3 DNA: TGTGCCAGCAGTACCGGGAATAACTATGGCTACACCTTC.

A single count supports this clone. The rearrangement joins TRBV11-1 to TRBJ2-5, with 8 nucleotides matching TRBD1. V gave up 4 bases and J gave up 4 bases; unmatched junction bases: 2. Germline-derived CDR1 and CDR2 are SGHAT and FQDESV (reference sequence). The CDR3 spans 13 residues. The CDR3 sequence is CASSSDRAETQYF. Here the CDR3 DNA reads TGTGCCAGCAGCTCGGACAGGGCAGAGACCCAGTACTTC.

V and J are TRBV9 and TRBJ1-3; 7 nucleotides match TRBD1. V shed 3 bases and J 2 bases; nucleotides not matched to a gene: 5. The length of the CDR3 is 15 residues. Looked up from germline, CDR1 is SGDLS and CDR2 is YYNGEE. The CDR3 DNA sequence: TGTGCCAGCAGCGCCACAGGGGTACCTGGAAACACCATATATTTT. Amino acid sequence: CASSATGVPGNTIYF.

V usage is TRBV19 and J usage is TRBJ2-2, with 12 bases matching TRBD2. This CDR3 is built from 19 residues. V lost 5 bases, J lost 6 bases, and 16 bases stayed unmatched. Germline loops: CDR1 LNHDA, CDR2 SQIVND (reference sequence). In nucleotides, the CDR3 is TGTGCCAGTAGTGTCCGGGACAGGGTGACTAGCGGGAGATCCGGGGAGCTGTTTTTT. It codes for CASSVRDRVTSGRSGELFF. The full variable domain, completed using reference TRBV19 and TRBJ2-2, is DGGITQSPKYLFRKEGQNVTLSCEQNLNHDAMYWYRQDPGQGLRLIYYSQIVNDFQKGDIAEGYSVSREKKESFPLTVTSAQKNPTAFYLCASSVRDRVTSGRSGELFFGEGSRLTVL.

The chain employs TRBV27 and TRBJ2-7, with 7 bases matching TRBD1. V lost 5 bases, J lost 2 bases, and 6 bases stayed unmatched. The CDR3 runs to 14 residues. Germline V gene sequence: CDR1 MNHEY, CDR2 SMNVEV (reference sequence). The CDR3 nucleotides read TGTGCCAGCAGTCCCGGGACAGTGACCTACGAGCAGTACTTC. Translated, it gives CASSPGTVTYEQYF.

This clone has a single count. The chain recombines TRBV19 with TRBJ2-7, with 10 bases fitting TRBD1. The germline gives CDR1 LNHDA, CDR2 SQIVND (reference sequence). The CDR3 has 15 residues. J lost 3 bases, V lost 6 bases, and 8 bases had no gene match. CDR3 DNA sequence: TGTGCCAGTAGAAAAGGACAGGGGGATCTCTACGAGCAGTACTTC. Translation gives CASRKGQGDLYEQYF.

The chain has TRBV6-5 and TRBJ2-7; TRBD2 matches at 13 bases. V shed 0 bases and J 4 bases; nucleotides not matched to a gene: 3. Germline CDR1 MNHEY, CDR2 SVGAGI. The CDR3 sequence is 16 residues long. The CDR3 nucleotides read TGTGCCAGCAGTTACTCCCTGACTAGCGGGGGGTACGAGCAGTACTTC. This encodes CASSYSLTSGGYEQYF.

This clone turned up a few times. The chain links TRBV5-6 to TRBJ2-2, with 8 bases fitting TRBD1. Trimming took 2 bases from V and 5 from J; bases not matched to a gene: 8. CDR1 SGHDT and CDR2 YYEEEE come from the germline V gene. CDR3 length: 16 residues. CDR3: CASSFGQGFWTGELFF. CDR3 DNA sequence: TGTGCCAGCAGCTTTGGACAGGGATTTTGGACCGGGGAGCTGTTTTTT.

V gene TRBV19 combines with J gene TRBJ2-1, with 10 positions matching TRBD2. Germline V gene data show CDR1 as LNHDA and CDR2 as SQIVND (reference sequence). Unmatched junction bases numbered 10, after V lost 6 bases and J lost 5 bases. This CDR3 has 16 residues. The CDR3 coding sequence is TGTGCCAGTAGGGGCCCTAGCGGGAGTTCTCACAATGAGCAGTTCTTC. Translated, it gives CASRGPSGSSHNEQFF.